This T cell receptor (beta chain) derives from a study of OX40 agonist ivuxolimab in advanced cancers. Study details: Ivuxolimab is a fully human IgG2 antibody that activates OX40 (CD134).

Clones were read by immunoSEQ multiplex PCR, and TCRdb kept only the in-frame ones, dropping some. The profile shows roughly 64,000 clones, approximately 80% of them singletons. Enrollment shut out patients with autoimmune disease history or systemic immunosuppression. A word on this clone: Antigen specificity is unknown.

Study-wide results and caveats: Expansion of clones was among the lowest in partial responders at 0.1-3.0 mg/kg.

There are 13 residues in the CDR3. Trimming took 7 bases from V and 2 from J, leaving 11 bases between them. Germline CDR1 reads MNHEY; CDR2 reads SVGAGI. This TCR came from an adult with an advanced solid tumor such as melanoma, head and neck, liver or kidney cancer. This chain uses TRBV6-5 with TRBJ1-2; D is undetermined. The material was CD4+ or CD8+ T cells sorted from blood, obtained in a trial of the OX40 agonist ivuxolimab. The CDR3 DNA is TGTGCCAGCAAGGTCGACGCCAACTATGGCTACACCTTC. Protein: CASKVDANYGYTF.